The 10 T cell receptor beta chains given below trace back to one sample, sequenced in a study of shared clonotypes between healthy human individuals (dated by TCRdb to the early 2020s). Libraries were made using the immunoSEQ multiplex PCR assay. TCRdb mirrors the immuneACCESS table, restricted to in-frame sequences. Some clones are absent from its copies; in checked studies, under half trace to an unresolved V gene, and the reason for the others is unknown. The sample yields about 2.3 million clones; around 92% were counted once. About 0.36% of the sample is held by the ten biggest clonotypes. The sample comprised naive CD4+ T cells from PBMCs. The label giving this sample's cell subset or site can be read as: CD45RA+ positively selected. Receptors originate from a man aged 18 to 35 in good health. Some clones in this sample may be carry-over from other donors' samples.

A remark on this clone: A much larger clone is a single base away; this may be a read error. V gene TRBV6-5 combines with J gene TRBJ1-2; D unclear. The CDR3 is 11 residues long. Germline-derived CDR1 and CDR2 are MNHEY and SVGAGI. With 7 bases removed from V and 2 bases from J, the gap between germline ends came to 5 bases. The CDR3: CASTLNYGYTF. The CDR3 DNA reads as TGTGCCAGCACTTTAAACTATGGCTACACCTTC.

CDR3 residues: CASSSNTGGTQYF. As DNA, the CDR3 is TGTGCCAGCAGTTCCAACACAGGGGGGACCCAGTACTTC. The chain employs TRBV27 and TRBJ2-5; 8 nucleotides line up with TRBD1. The CDR3 has 13 amino acids. The V and J ends lost 4 bases and 7 bases, in that order; junction bases with no gene match: 5. Germline assignment: CDR1 MNHEY and CDR2 SMNVEV (reference sequence).

The V call is TRBV28, the J call TRBJ2-7; 9 nucleotides align to TRBD2. J lost 5 bases, V lost 4 bases, and 12 bases had no gene match. Germline loops: CDR1 MDHEN, CDR2 SYDVKM. The CDR3 length is 16 residues. CDR3 bases: TGTGCCAGCAGTTGGGTCCGGGCTAGCGGGACCCACGAGCAGTACTTC. As protein: CASSWVRASGTHEQYF.

V usage is TRBV28 and J usage is TRBJ2-5, with D maybe TRBD1 (6 bases). The length of the CDR3 is 15 residues. The V and J ends lost 6 bases and 1 base respectively, with 15 bases between them. The germline V gene has CDR1 MDHEN and CDR2 SYDVKM. The CDR3 DNA is TGTGCCAGCAGCAGCCCCCGGACAGCCCAAGAGACCCAGTACTTC. Translated: CASSSPRTAQETQYF.

The CDR3: CASSLGHQDSGANVLTF. CDR3 sequence (DNA): TGCGCCAGCAGCTTGGGACACCAGGACTCTGGGGCCAACGTCCTGACTTTC. This rearrangement joins TRBV5-1 to TRBJ2-6; D is ambiguous. Between the trimmed V and J ends, which lost 0 bases and 0 bases, there was a span of 10 bases. The length of the CDR3 is 17 residues. Germline CDR1 and CDR2: SGHRS and YFSETQ.

The chain uses TRBV5-4 and TRBJ1-2, with TRBD1 matching over 8 bases. Per the germline V gene, CDR1 is SGHNT and CDR2 is YYREEE (reference sequence). The ends lost 3 bases at V and 8 bases at J; junction bases unmatched: 12. This CDR3 has 15 residues. In nucleotides, the CDR3 is TGTGCCAGCAGCTGGGCAGGGGGCCCACGAGGAGGCTACACCTTC. It yields the protein CASSWAGGPRGGYTF. The entire variable domain, with the rest obtained from reference TRBV5-4 and TRBJ1-2, is as follows: ETGVTQSPTHLIKTRGQQVTLRCSSQSGHNTVSWYQQALGQGPQFIFQYYREEENGRGNFPPRFSGLQFPNYSSELNVNALELDDSALYLCASSWAGGPRGGYTFGSGTRLTVV.

The V and J genes are TRBV6-6 and TRBJ2-7; tentatively, D is TRBD2 (7 bases). This CDR3 region has 12 residues. Between the trimmed V and J ends, which lost 0 bases and 11 bases, there was a span of 11 bases. The germline gives CDR1 MNHNY, CDR2 SVGAGI (reference sequence). CDR3: CASSYSGGREYF. CDR3 DNA: TGTGCCAGCAGTTACTCCGGGGGGCGGGAGTACTTC.

The rearrangement uses TRBV27 and TRBJ2-7; tentatively, D is TRBD2 (5 bases). The CDR3 runs 14 residues. CDR1 MNHEY and CDR2 SMNVEV come from the germline V gene (reference sequence). The ends were cut back, 3 bases at V and 2 bases at J, with 11 bases in the middle. The CDR3 loop is CASSFARVPYEQYF. The CDR3 coding sequence is TGTGCCAGCAGTTTCGCGCGGGTCCCCTACGAGCAGTACTTC.

The J gene is TRBJ2-1, the V gene TRBV5-1; D ambiguous. V lost 0 bases to trimming and J lost 2 bases, with 15 bases between them. Germline V gives CDR1 SGHRS, CDR2 YFSETQ. This CDR3 has 17 amino acids. The CDR3 coding sequence is TGCGCCAGCAGCTTGGACGGTAGGGCGGTAGCCTACAATGAGCAGTTCTTC. Protein: CASSLDGRAVAYNEQFF.

This chain links TRBV5-1 with TRBJ2-3, with TRBD2 as a possible D gene (6 bases). The V end lost 3 bases, the J end lost 2 bases, and 22 bases lay between the germline ends. This CDR3 spans 18 amino acids. Germline loops: CDR1 SGHRS, CDR2 YFSETQ. The CDR3 sequence is CASSWRPRGKADTDTQYF. CDR3 DNA: TGCGCCAGCAGCTGGCGGCCCCGGGGGAAAGCGGACACAGATACGCAGTATTTT. Full variable domain (rest looked up from reference TRBV5-1 and TRBJ2-3): KAGVTQTPRYLIKTRGQQVTLSCSPISGHRSVSWYQQTPGQGLQFLFEYFSETQRNKGNFPGRFSGRQFSNSRSEMNVSTLELGDSALYLCASSWRPRGKADTDTQYFGPGTRLTVL.